A single sample gave rise to the 15 T cell receptor beta chains below, sequenced in a study of response to subunit inactivated influenza vaccine. Using its own MiXCR run on the RT-PCR reads, TCRdb lists one record per CDR3 protein. The table records about 150,000 distinct CDR3 sequences, approximately 11% of them present only once. The specimen comprised CD8+ T cells sorted from PBMCs, sampled around 2 years after vaccination. Receptor source: a man between 50 and 70 years old who received an inactivated influenza vaccine.

The chain is built from TRBV7-9 and TRBJ1-3, with D unclear. Germline values: CDR1 SEHNR, CDR2 FQNEAQ (reference sequence). The ends were cut back, 4 bases at V and 2 bases at J, with 9 bases in the middle. This CDR3 has 14 amino acids. The CDR3 sequence is CASSSVQAGNTIYF. DNA of the CDR3: TGTGCCAGCAGCTCGGTCCAGGCTGGAAACACCATATATTTT.

This clonotype occurred a few times. This chain uses TRBV7-9 with TRBJ2-2; TRBD2 agrees at 8 bases. V dropped 3 bases and J dropped 4; count of bases not matched to a gene: 4. Germline V lookup: CDR1 SEHNR, CDR2 FQNEAQ (reference sequence). The CDR3 runs to 15 residues. Here the CDR3 reads CASSFGGRITGELFF. DNA for the CDR3: TGTGCCAGCAGCTTCGGCGGGAGGATCACCGGGGAGCTGTTTTTT. The variable domain in full, completed from reference TRBV7-9 and TRBJ2-2, reads DTGVSQNPRHKITKRGQNVTFRCDPISEHNRLYWYRQTLGQGPEFLTYFQNEAQLEKSRLLSDRFSAERPKGSFSTLEIQRTEQGDSAMYLCASSFGGRITGELFFGEGSRLTVL.

This clonotype has just a few counts. The rearrangement links TRBV2 to TRBJ2-1; 7 bases line up with TRBD1. The germline V gene has CDR1 SNHLY and CDR2 FYNNEI. This CDR3 region has 16 residues. Losses at the gene ends were 11 bases for V and 0 bases for J; bases not matched to a gene: 13. The CDR3 nucleotides read TGTGCCGGTCAGGGGGAAGCCCAGAGCTCCTACAATGAGCAGTTCTTC. This codes for CAGQGEAQSSYNEQFF. The whole variable domain, remainder taken from reference TRBV2 and TRBJ2-1, is EPEVTQTPSHQVTQMGQEVILRCVPISNHLYFYWYRQILGQKVEFLVSFYNNEISEKSEIFDDQFSVERPDGSNFTLKIRSTKLEDSAMYFCAGQGEAQSSYNEQFFGPGTRLTVL.

The V call is TRBV12-3 or TRBV12-4, the J call TRBJ2-1; no firm D call. V shed 1 base and J shed 15 bases, with 13 bases lying between them. The CDR3 spans 12 residues. CDR3 region: CASSLGQVDGFF. The CDR3 nucleotides are TGTGCCAGCAGTTTAGGTCAGGTGGATGGGTTCTTC.

As to this clonotype: A junction boundary mismatches the germline segment, possibly from a read error. The chain uses TRBV28 and TRBJ1-5; weak D call: TRBD1 (6 bases). The V gene's germline CDR1 is MDHEN and CDR2 SYDVKM. This CDR3 is 13 amino acids long. The CDR3 region has the DNA TGTCCCAGCAATAGTGGGGGCACGGAGCCCCAGCATTTT. The encoded protein is CPSNSGGTEPQHF.

This clonotype was recorded a few times. The V gene is TRBV11-2, the J gene TRBJ1-2, with D maybe TRBD1 (5 bases). V was pared by 2 bases and J by 4 bases, with 11 bases between. Germline V lookup: CDR1 SGHAT, CDR2 FQNNGV. The CDR3 totals 14 residues. CDR3 sequence: CASSLQGFTYGYTF. In DNA form, the CDR3 reads TGTGCCAGCAGCTTACAGGGTTTTACCTATGGCTACACCTTC.

This clonotype was seen at least ten times. CDR3 residues: CAISESGGSGTEAFF. CDR3 sequence (DNA): TGTGCCATCAGTGAGTCCGGGGGATCAGGCACTGAAGCTTTCTTT. The chain uses TRBV10-3 and TRBJ1-1; D is perhaps TRBD1 (5 bases). This CDR3 has 15 residues. Germline V gene data show CDR1 as ENHRY and CDR2 as SYGVKD. V was trimmed by 0 bases and J by 4 bases, leaving 12 bases between them.

A few counts support this clonotype. The V call is TRBV6-2 or TRBV6-3, the J call TRBJ1-5; D is unresolved. Trimming took off 2 bases at V and 0 bases at J, with 11 bases between the two ends. This CDR3 is 16 amino acids long. The germline V gene has CDR1 MNHEY and CDR2 SVGEGT. The CDR3 coding sequence is TGTGCCAGCAGTTACCTGACTTTGGATAGCAATCAGCCCCAGCATTTT. Its translation is CASSYLTLDSNQPQHF.

This clonotype was observed many times. This chain joins TRBV4-1 and TRBJ1-1; D is unresolved. Between the trimmed V and J ends, which lost 3 bases and 0 bases, there was a span of 5 bases. The CDR3 consists of 13 residues. CDR1 is MGHRA, CDR2 YSYEKL, per germline. For the CDR3, the DNA is TGCGCCAGCAGCCAGTCGGTGAACACTGAAGCTTTCTTT. As protein: CASSQSVNTEAFF.

The chain recombines TRBV6-5 with TRBJ2-5; 8 nucleotides match TRBD2. V gave up 4 bases and J gave up 2 bases; unmatched junction bases: 6. Per germline, CDR1 MNHEY and CDR2 SVGAGI. CDR3 size: 15 residues. CDR3 DNA: TGTGCCAGCAGTTCAGGCGGGGGGCTTCAAGAGACCCAGTACTTC. Encoded protein: CASSSGGGLQETQYF.

The V gene is TRBV29-1, the J gene TRBJ1-1; 12 bases are shared with TRBD1. The CDR3 consists of 15 residues. Germline V gene data show CDR1 as SQVTM and CDR2 as ANQGSEA. The ends lost 3 bases at V and 11 bases at J; junction bases unmatched: 13. The CDR3 nucleotides read TGCAGCGTTGATGGGGCCCCGGGACAGGGGGCATTGGCTTTCTTT. It specifies CSVDGAPGQGALAFF.

Many counts were recorded for this clonotype. The V and J genes are TRBV27 and TRBJ2-1; D gene ambiguous. V was shortened by 3 bases and J by 7 bases, with 10 bases between the two germline ends. Per germline, CDR1 MNHEY and CDR2 SMNVEV (reference sequence). The CDR3 spans 13 residues. As DNA, the CDR3 is TGTGCCAGCAGTTTCGTTGTTAGTAATGAGCAGTTCTTC. Translation: CASSFVVSNEQFF.

This chain joins TRBV5-6 and TRBJ2-3; the D is unclear. The CDR3 length is 13 residues. The V gene's germline CDR1 is SGHDT and CDR2 YYEEEE. Trimming left V 9 bases short and J 4 bases short, with 15 bases between. In DNA, the CDR3 is TGTGCCATCGGCCTTGGTCTCGCAGATACGCAGTATTTT. As protein: CAIGLGLADTQYF. The entire variable domain, with the rest obtained from reference TRBV5-6 and TRBJ2-3, is as follows: DAGVTQSPTHLIKTRGQQVTLRCSPKSGHDTVSWYQQALGQGPQFIFQYYEEEERQRGNFPDRFSGHQFPNYSSELNVNALLLGDSALYLCAIGLGLADTQYFGPGTRLTVL.

This clonotype was counted many times. The genes are TRBV4-1 and TRBJ2-7; D may be TRBD1 or TRBD2 (6 bases each). Germline lookup yields CDR1 MGHRA and CDR2 YSYEKL. The CDR3 length is 15 residues. V gave up 3 bases and J gave up 3 bases, with 15 bases separating them. CDR3 coding DNA: TGCGCCAGCAGCCAGATGGAGGGGGTAGGCTACGAGCAGTACTTC. The encoded protein is CASSQMEGVGYEQYF.

This clonotype was detected a few times. This chain links TRBV27 with TRBJ1-1, with D possibly being TRBD1 (5 bases). Trimming removed 5 bases from V and 4 bases from J, with 20 bases in between. The CDR3 contains 16 residues. Germline CDR1 is MNHEY and CDR2 is SMNVEV (reference sequence). This chain's CDR3 is CASSPNKGIPGTEAFF. The CDR3 DNA sequence: TGTGCCAGCAGTCCGAATAAGGGGATCCCGGGCACTGAAGCTTTCTTT.